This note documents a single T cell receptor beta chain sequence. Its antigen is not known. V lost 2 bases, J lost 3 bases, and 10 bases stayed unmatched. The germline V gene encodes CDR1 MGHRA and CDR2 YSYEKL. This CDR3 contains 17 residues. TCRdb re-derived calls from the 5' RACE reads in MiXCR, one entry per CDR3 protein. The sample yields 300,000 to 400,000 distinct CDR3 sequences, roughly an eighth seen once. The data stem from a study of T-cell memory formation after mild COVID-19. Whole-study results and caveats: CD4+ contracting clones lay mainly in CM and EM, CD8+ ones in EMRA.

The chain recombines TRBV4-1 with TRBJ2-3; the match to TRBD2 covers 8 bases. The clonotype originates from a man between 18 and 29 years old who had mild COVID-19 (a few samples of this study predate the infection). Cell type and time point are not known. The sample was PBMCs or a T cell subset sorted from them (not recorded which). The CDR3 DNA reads TGCGCCAGCAGCCAACCGTTAGGACTAGCAAGTACAGATACGCAGTATTTT. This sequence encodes CASSQPLGLASTDTQYF.